This T cell receptor (beta chain) is from a study of cytomegalovirus exposure and HLA in healthy donors. Of note for this clone: What it recognizes is unknown.

A multiplex PCR was run with 60 Vbeta primers and 13 Jbeta primers. The method was immunoSEQ multiplex PCR; TCRdb's version includes in-frame clones alone and lacks a portion of them. The sample has some 170,000 clones, around 77% seen once. Trimming stripped 2 bases from V and 0 bases from J, with 5 bases between. The germline CDR1 and CDR2 sequences are SGHRS and YFSETQ. The CDR3 consists of 13 residues. Among the donors, all were healthy bone marrow donors. General study findings and limits: In a later analysis, a missense DCLRE1C variant was linked to TCR beta V- and J-gene trimming.

The TCR was taken from a woman in her thirties or forties in good health and CMV-seronegative. The genes are TRBV5-1 and TRBJ1-1; D is uncertain. Sequenced input: PBMCs. In DNA, the CDR3 is TGCGCCAGCAGCTTTAGCCTGAACACTGAAGCTTTCTTT. This codes for CASSFSLNTEAFF. Using reference TRBV5-1 and TRBJ1-1 for the parts outside the CDR3, the full variable domain is KAGVTQTPRYLIKTRGQQVTLSCSPISGHRSVSWYQQTPGQGLQFLFEYFSETQRNKGNFPGRFSGRQFSNSRSEMNVSTLELGDSALYLCASSFSLNTEAFFGQGTRLTVV.